This T cell receptor (beta chain) stems from a study of T cell changes during pregnancy in multiple sclerosis. The CDR3 contains 11 residues. Germline CDR1 reads MNHEY; CDR2 reads SVGAGI. V was clipped by 6 bases and J by 8 bases, with 10 bases between them. This clone was seen only a few times. TCRdb keeps only in-frame clones here, not all; method: immunoSEQ multiplex PCR. This table holds tens of thousands of clones, about 91% found once. This clonotype was obtained from a female donor in good health, enrolled as a control in a pregnancy study. The sample in question was CD4+ T cells from peripheral blood mononuclear cells, obtained in the third trimester of pregnancy. The J gene is TRBJ1-1, the V gene TRBV6-5, with a possible D match to TRBD1 (6 bases). The CDR3 bases are TGTGCCAGCAGCCAAGGACAGGAAGCTTTCTTT. Residues: CASSQGQEAFF.